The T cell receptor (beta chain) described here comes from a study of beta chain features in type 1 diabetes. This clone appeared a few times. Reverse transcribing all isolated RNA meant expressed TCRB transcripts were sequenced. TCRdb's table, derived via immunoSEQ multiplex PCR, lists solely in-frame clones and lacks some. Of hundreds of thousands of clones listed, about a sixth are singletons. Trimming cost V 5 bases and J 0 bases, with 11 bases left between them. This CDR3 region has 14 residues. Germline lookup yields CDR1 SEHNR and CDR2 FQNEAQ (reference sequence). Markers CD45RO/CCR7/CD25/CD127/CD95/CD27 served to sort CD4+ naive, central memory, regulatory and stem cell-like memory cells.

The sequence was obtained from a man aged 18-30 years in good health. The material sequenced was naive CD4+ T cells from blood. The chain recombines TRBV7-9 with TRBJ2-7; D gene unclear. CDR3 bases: TGTGCCAGCAGCGCAGCGAGTACCTCCTACGAGCAGTACTTC. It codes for CASSAASTSYEQYF.